Presented here are 12 T cell receptor beta chains from one specimen sequenced in a study of blood T cell repertoires in COVID-19. The protocol was immunoSEQ multiplex PCR, while the TCRdb copy is restricted to in-frame clones and leaves out a portion. This table holds about 170,000 clones, almost 85% found once. The sample taken for sequencing was peripheral blood. The receptor source for this set is a man between 35 and 55 years old who had recovered from COVID-19.

The gene calls are TRBV28 and TRBJ2-7; 8 bases agree with TRBD2. CDR3 size: 14 residues. Germline CDR1 MDHEN, CDR2 SYDVKM. Trimming removed 5 bases from V and 1 base from J; junction bases left unmatched: 4. For the CDR3, the DNA is TGTGCCAGCAGTAAACTAGCGGATTCCTACGAGCAGTACTTC. Its translation is CASSKLADSYEQYF.

The chain links TRBV7-8 to TRBJ2-7, with 8 bases fitting TRBD2. CDR3 size: 15 residues. Trimming at V came to 5 bases and at J to 5 bases, leaving 11 bases not matched to a gene. The germline V gene encodes CDR1 SGHVS and CDR2 FQNEAQ. Here the CDR3 reads CASSPSPGGANEQYF. The CDR3 coding sequence is TGTGCCAGCAGCCCTTCCCCCGGGGGGGCGAACGAGCAGTACTTC.

This chain joins TRBV6-2 or TRBV6-3 and TRBJ2-3; TRBD2 agrees at 7 bases. This CDR3 spans 15 amino acids. Unmatched junction bases numbered 8, after V lost 4 bases and J lost 4 bases. In germline, CDR1 is MNHEY, CDR2 SVGEGT. CDR3 nucleotides: TGTGCCAGCAGTTCGAGCGGGAAGCGGGCAGATACGCAGTATTTT. Translating it yields CASSSSGKRADTQYF.

This clone is a singleton in its sample. The J gene is TRBJ2-2, the V gene TRBV6-6; 8 positions agree with TRBD2. The ends lost 4 bases at V and 4 bases at J; junction bases unmatched: 8. Germline V gene sequence: CDR1 MNHNY, CDR2 SVGAGI (reference sequence). The CDR3 consists of 16 residues. The CDR3 coding sequence is TGTGCCAGCAGTTCGGTGGGACTAGTTGGCACCGGGGAGCTGTTTTTT. Amino acids: CASSSVGLVGTGELFF.

This chain connects TRBV28 to TRBJ2-7; D remains unclear. The germline V gene encodes CDR1 MDHEN and CDR2 SYDVKM. The CDR3 consists of 13 residues. Trimming took off 6 bases at V and 0 bases at J, with 9 bases between the two ends. The CDR3 DNA reads as TGTGCCAGCAGATCTGGCGGCTCCTACGAGCAGTACTTC. Translation: CASRSGGSYEQYF. Together with reference TRBV28 and TRBJ2-7, the CDR3 gives the full variable domain: DVKVTQSSRYLVKRTGEKVFLECVQDMDHENMFWYRQDPGLGLRLIYFSYDVKMKEKGDIPEGYSVSREKKERFSLILESASTNQTSMYLCASRSGGSYEQYFGPGTRLTVT.

V gene TRBV9 combines with J gene TRBJ2-2; 12 nucleotides line up with TRBD2. CDR3 length equals 17 residues. The V gene's germline CDR1 is SGDLS and CDR2 YYNGEE. V trimming: 0 bases; J trimming: 6 bases; junction bases outside the gene matches: 6. DNA of the CDR3: TGTGCCAGCAGCGTAGGACTAGCGGGAGCTGCGGCCGGGGAGCTGTTTTTT. Translating gives CASSVGLAGAAAGELFF.

There are many counts of this clone. The chain carries TRBV9 and TRBJ1-3; the D is unclear. The CDR3 has 17 residues. The germline V gene encodes CDR1 SGDLS and CDR2 YYNGEE. V was clipped by 4 bases and J by 1 base, with 18 bases between them. CDR3 DNA sequence: TGTGCCAGCAGCTTCTCGTCGGGATTCAGTTCTGGAAACACCATATATTTT. It encodes CASSFSSGFSSGNTIYF.

The J gene is TRBJ1-2, the V gene TRBV11-2; D ambiguous. The CDR3 runs to 14 residues. CDR1 is SGHAT and CDR2 is FQNNGV in the germline V gene. The V gene lost 5 bases and the J gene lost 1 base, with 11 bases spanning the gap. The CDR3 here is CASSPTTVNYGYTF. The CDR3 nucleotides read TGTGCCAGCAGCCCTACTACGGTTAACTATGGCTACACCTTC.

The V and J genes are TRBV5-8 and TRBJ2-5; D gene uncertain. Per germline, CDR1 SGHTS and CDR2 YDEGEE. Trimming shortened V by 2 bases and J by 1 base, and 6 bases separated the two germline ends. The CDR3 consists of 13 residues. CDR3 amino acids: CASSFTVQETQYF. The CDR3, as DNA: TGTGCCAGCAGCTTTACGGTCCAAGAGACCCAGTACTTC.

The J gene is TRBJ2-7, the V gene TRBV27; TRBD1 agrees at 8 bases. J gave up 6 bases and V 4 bases, and 8 bases lay outside the gene matches. CDR3 length: 14 amino acids. Germline lookup yields CDR1 MNHEY and CDR2 SMNVEV (reference sequence). The CDR3 DNA is TGTGCCAGCAGTTCGCTCTTGGACAGGGTCGAGCAGTACTTC. Encoded protein: CASSSLLDRVEQYF.

The chain recombines TRBV7-2 with TRBJ2-7, with 7 bases matching TRBD1. CDR1 is SGHTA and CDR2 is FQGNSA in the germline V gene. The CDR3 covers 12 residues. The V gene end was trimmed by 5 bases and the J gene end by 6 bases; junction bases not matched to a gene: 4. The CDR3 DNA follows: TGTGCCAGCAGCGAGACAGGGAGCGAGCAGTACTTC. Residues: CASSETGSEQYF. The variable domain in full, completed from reference TRBV7-2 and TRBJ2-7, reads GAGVSQSPSNKVTEKGKDVELRCDPISGHTALYWYRQSLGQGLEFLIYFQGNSAPDKSGLPSDRFSAERTGGSVSTLTIQRTQQEDSAVYLCASSETGSEQYFGPGTRLTVT.

This chain links TRBV10-3 with TRBJ2-7; 12 bases match TRBD2. Trimming removed 6 bases from V and 5 bases from J; junction bases left unmatched: 5. The germline V gene has CDR1 ENHRY and CDR2 SYGVKD. CDR3 length: 14 residues. CDR3 region: CAIRGLAGSDEQYF. The CDR3 DNA sequence: TGTGCCATCAGAGGACTAGCGGGATCCGACGAGCAGTACTTC.